Described below is a single TCR beta chain sequence and its context. The data originate from a study of cytomegalovirus exposure and HLA in healthy donors. Germline V lookup: CDR1 SGHAT, CDR2 FQNNGV. The germline V and J ends were trimmed by 5 bases and 0 bases, with 14 bases remaining between them. CDR3 length: 16 amino acids. Repertoires were generated with immunoSEQ multiplex PCR, while TCRdb's copy carries only in-frame clones and drops some. The sample lists roughly 300,000 clones; approximately 90% were seen once. This TCR came from a woman aged 25-40 years in good health and CMV-seropositive. The genes are TRBV11-2 and TRBJ1-3; unclear D gene. Material for sequencing was PBMCs. This CDR3 reads CASSLFKQISGNTIYF. As DNA, the CDR3 is TGTGCCAGCAGCCTCTTTAAACAGATCTCTGGAAACACCATATATTTT.